A selection of T cell receptor beta chains follows, all from one sample in a study of Graves' ophthalmopathy and Graves' hyperthyroidism. In TCRdb, the multiplex PCR reads were re-called with MiXCR into one record per CDR3 protein. Of some 750,000 distinct CDR3 sequences in the sample, roughly 40% were seen once. The sequencing sample was made of peripheral blood. The receptors were sampled from an adult man with Graves' ophthalmopathy. Both conserved end residues are part of each CDR3. Each record gives: clone size, D gene, V gene, J gene, CDR3 protein, CDR3 DNA. D genes are given only for firm matches. The size field is filled for only some rows; it gives once, few, many or a size class.

once	NA	TRBV7-3	TRBJ2-7	CVSSQDRGGLIQEQYF	TGTGTCAGCAGCCAAGATCGAGGGGGGCTTATTCAGGAGCAGTACTTC
few	NA	TRBV12-3/TRBV12-4	TRBJ1-4	CASSLSVDEKLFF	TGTGCCAGCAGTTTAAGTGTAGATGAAAAACTGTTTTTT
few	TRBD1	TRBV7-9	TRBJ1-1	CASSPQGAGTEAFF	TGTGCCAGCTCACCACAGGGGGCAGGGACTGAAGCTTTCTTT
few	NA	TRBV7-9	TRBJ2-7	CASGAGAYEQYF	TGTGCCAGCGGGGCAGGGGCCTACGAGCAGTACTTC
NA	NA	TRBV19	TRBJ2-7	CASSKTLSGVYEQYF	TGTGCCAGTAGTAAAACCCTCTCAGGCGTCTACGAGCAGTACTTC
NA	NA	TRBV9	TRBJ1-6	CASSVQGYNSPLHF	TGTGCCAGCAGCGTCCAGGGGTATAATTCACCCCTCCACTTT
NA	TRBD1	TRBV3-1	TRBJ1-2	CASRPTGDVSGYTF	TGTGCCAGCAGGCCGACAGGGGACGTCTCCGGCTACACCTTC
NA	TRBD2	TRBV2	TRBJ2-7	CASSYPLGVAGKSYEQYF	TGTGCCAGCAGTTACCCTCTCGGGGTAGCGGGAAAGTCCTACGAGCAGTACTTC
many	NA	TRBV5-8	TRBJ1-6	CASSLTGNNSPLHF	TGTGCCAGCAGCTTGACAGGGAACAATTCACCCCTCCACTTT
NA	NA	TRBV11-1	TRBJ1-6	CASSFWGRESPLHF	TGTGCCAGCAGTTTTTGGGGTCGCGAGTCACCCCTCCACTTT